This T cell receptor (beta chain) was sequenced in a study of blood T cell repertoires in COVID-19. Study as a whole: COVID-19 samples collected from the United States, Italy and Spain covered acute and convalescent phases. Sources were T cells, B-cell-depleted T cells, or PBMCs; the material itself was cDNA or gDNA.

Authors' methods: Amplifying reference gene primers gave estimates of nucleated cell counts. This table comes from immunoSEQ multiplex PCR, and its TCRdb copy is limited to in-frame clones, with some not included. The V and J calls and clone size come from that table; D and trimming were worked out from the DNA. The sample lists 150,000 or so clones, roughly 88% occurring once. Only a few counts were recorded for this clone. CDR1 is KGHSH, CDR2 LQKENI, per germline. CDR3 length equals 14 residues. The germline V and J ends were trimmed by 3 bases and 4 bases, with 10 bases remaining between them. The sample was peripheral blood. The rearrangement joins TRBV18 to TRBJ1-3; D is unresolved. This sequence originates from a woman aged 45-65 years with acute or convalescent COVID-19. The CDR3 sequence is CASSPAGSGNTIYF. The CDR3 DNA is TGTGCCAGCTCACCTGCGGGGTCCGGAAACACCATATATTTT.